This is a list of T cell receptor beta chains from one sample in a study of cytomegalovirus exposure and HLA in healthy donors. The table came from immunoSEQ multiplex PCR; TCRdb's copy has only in-frame clones and leaves some out. The sample yields roughly 140,000 clones, about four fifths seen once. Sequencing was performed on PBMCs. The source is a man aged 40-49 years in good health and CMV-seropositive. Both conserved end residues are part of each CDR3. D genes are given only for firm matches. Size tells how often a clone was seen (once, few, many) or the class of an expanded clone, and some rows leave it out.

d_call: NA; v_call: TRBV30; cdr3_length: 16; j_call: TRBJ2-5; clone_size: NA; cdr3_nt: TGTGCCTGGAGTATCTATCGGGGTGCTACCCAAGAGACCCAGTACTTC; cdr3_aa: CAWSIYRGATQETQYF
d_call: NA; v_call: TRBV7-9; cdr3_length: 16; j_call: TRBJ2-1; clone_size: few; cdr3_nt: TGTGCCAGCAGCCCTCGGGGTCCCCTAATTGACAATGAGCAGTTCTTC; cdr3_aa: CASSPRGPLIDNEQFF
d_call: TRBD2; v_call: TRBV4-2; cdr3_length: 15; j_call: TRBJ2-7; clone_size: NA; cdr3_nt: TGTGCCAGCAGCCTCAGCCTAGCGGGAGACCCAGTGCAGTACTTC; cdr3_aa: CASSLSLAGDPVQYF
d_call: NA; v_call: TRBV7-3; cdr3_length: 16; j_call: TRBJ2-5; clone_size: NA; cdr3_nt: TGTGCCAGCAGCCTCTCGCGGGACCGGACTCAAGAGACCCAGTACTTC; cdr3_aa: CASSLSRDRTQETQYF
d_call: NA; v_call: TRBV5-4; cdr3_length: 16; j_call: TRBJ2-5; clone_size: NA; cdr3_nt: TGTGCCAGCAGCTTGCCGGGACAAGGGGTCCAAGAGACCCAGTACTTC; cdr3_aa: CASSLPGQGVQETQYF
d_call: NA; v_call: TRBV5-5; cdr3_length: 14; j_call: TRBJ1-1; clone_size: NA; cdr3_nt: TGTGCCAGCAGCTTGCCCCGGGACAATGCTGAAGCTTTCTTT; cdr3_aa: CASSLPRDNAEAFF
d_call: TRBD2; v_call: TRBV7-6; cdr3_length: 16; j_call: TRBJ2-2; clone_size: NA; cdr3_nt: TGTGCCAGCAGCTCTGCTCCGGGACTAGGGGGGGAGGAGCTGTTTTTT; cdr3_aa: CASSSAPGLGGEELFF
d_call: NA; v_call: TRBV19; cdr3_length: 14; j_call: TRBJ1-5; clone_size: NA; cdr3_nt: TGTGCCAGTAGTATGGTGGGTCCGGGTCAGCCCCAGCATTTT; cdr3_aa: CASSMVGPGQPQHF
d_call: NA; v_call: TRBV11-2; cdr3_length: 14; j_call: TRBJ1-1; clone_size: many; cdr3_nt: TGTGCCAGCAGCTTAGGGGGCCCGAACACTGAAGCTTTCTTT; cdr3_aa: CASSLGGPNTEAFF
d_call: TRBD1; v_call: TRBV11-2; cdr3_length: 15; j_call: TRBJ1-6; clone_size: NA; cdr3_nt: TGTGCCAGCAGCTCCACCGGGACAGCTAATTCACCCCTCCACTTT; cdr3_aa: CASSSTGTANSPLHF
d_call: NA; v_call: TRBV15; cdr3_length: 16; j_call: TRBJ1-2; clone_size: NA; cdr3_nt: TGTGCCACCAGCAGGGGGGAGGACAAGGCTAACTATGGCTACACCTTC; cdr3_aa: CATSRGEDKANYGYTF
d_call: TRBD1; v_call: TRBV7-8; cdr3_length: 13; j_call: TRBJ1-1; clone_size: NA; cdr3_nt: TGTGCCAGCAGCTTTATCGGACAGGCTGAAGCTTTCTTT; cdr3_aa: CASSFIGQAEAFF
d_call: NA; v_call: TRBV28; cdr3_length: 17; j_call: TRBJ2-7; clone_size: NA; cdr3_nt: TGTGCCAGCAGTTTCCCCGCCATTGACAAGAGCTCCTACGAGCAGTACTTC; cdr3_aa: CASSFPAIDKSSYEQYF
d_call: NA; v_call: TRBV7-2; cdr3_length: 13; j_call: TRBJ2-7; clone_size: NA; cdr3_nt: TGTGCCAGCAGCTCCCACCAGTCCTACGAGCAGTACTTC; cdr3_aa: CASSSHQSYEQYF
d_call: TRBD1; v_call: TRBV6-1; cdr3_length: 15; j_call: TRBJ2-1; clone_size: NA; cdr3_nt: TGTGCCAGCAGTGTCCGGGACAGGGGGCTTGATGAGCAGTTCTTC; cdr3_aa: CASSVRDRGLDEQFF
d_call: NA; v_call: TRBV27; cdr3_length: 12; j_call: TRBJ2-7; clone_size: NA; cdr3_nt: TGTGCCAGTAGCTCGACCCCCGACGAGCAGTACTTC; cdr3_aa: CASSSTPDEQYF
d_call: NA; v_call: TRBV29-1; cdr3_length: 13; j_call: TRBJ1-1; clone_size: NA; cdr3_nt: TGCAGCGTTGAACTAGGTGGCCTCACTGAAGCTTTCTTT; cdr3_aa: CSVELGGLTEAFF
d_call: TRBD2; v_call: TRBV19; cdr3_length: 14; j_call: TRBJ2-5; clone_size: NA; cdr3_nt: TGTGCCAGTAGTACGACTAGCGGGGGGGAGACCCAGTACTTC; cdr3_aa: CASSTTSGGETQYF
d_call: NA; v_call: TRBV4-1; cdr3_length: 15; j_call: TRBJ1-5; clone_size: NA; cdr3_nt: TGCGCCAGCAGATACAGGGATTCGGGCAATCAGCCCCAGCATTTT; cdr3_aa: CASRYRDSGNQPQHF
d_call: NA; v_call: TRBV5-1; cdr3_length: 17; j_call: TRBJ1-2; clone_size: NA; cdr3_nt: TGCGCCAGCAGCCAGCTCCCCTTCGACCAGGGGAACTATGGCTACACCTTC; cdr3_aa: CASSQLPFDQGNYGYTF
d_call: NA; v_call: TRBV27; cdr3_length: 17; j_call: TRBJ1-5; clone_size: NA; cdr3_nt: TGTGCCAGCAGTTCTCAAGGACAGTCTCTATCCAATCAGCCCCAGCATTTT; cdr3_aa: CASSSQGQSLSNQPQHF
d_call: NA; v_call: TRBV29-1; cdr3_length: 11; j_call: TRBJ2-7; clone_size: NA; cdr3_nt: TGCAGCGTTGTGCACGGCTACGAGCAGTACTTC; cdr3_aa: CSVVHGYEQYF
d_call: NA; v_call: TRBV7-9; cdr3_length: 16; j_call: TRBJ2-2; clone_size: NA; cdr3_nt: TGTGCCAGCAGCTTAGTCTCAGGGCTGAACACCGGGGAGCTGTTTTTT; cdr3_aa: CASSLVSGLNTGELFF
d_call: TRBD1; v_call: TRBV10-3; cdr3_length: 14; j_call: TRBJ1-5; clone_size: NA; cdr3_nt: TGTGCCATCAGGAGACAGGGAGACAATCAGCCCCAGCATTTT; cdr3_aa: CAIRRQGDNQPQHF
d_call: TRBD1; v_call: TRBV6-6; cdr3_length: 15; j_call: TRBJ2-2; clone_size: NA; cdr3_nt: TGTGCCAGCAGTTCCAGACAGGGCTCGGCCGGGGAGCTGTTTTTT; cdr3_aa: CASSSRQGSAGELFF
d_call: NA; v_call: TRBV5-4; cdr3_length: 18; j_call: TRBJ2-1; clone_size: few; cdr3_nt: TGTGCCAGCAGCTTGCGTGGGACGGGACTGAGCTCCTACAATGAGCAGTTCTTC; cdr3_aa: CASSLRGTGLSSYNEQFF
d_call: TRBD1; v_call: TRBV5-1; cdr3_length: 17; j_call: TRBJ1-4; clone_size: NA; cdr3_nt: TGCGCCAGCAGCCGTACCGGGACAGGTGAAATTAATGAAAAACTGTTTTTT; cdr3_aa: CASSRTGTGEINEKLFF
d_call: NA; v_call: TRBV5-1; cdr3_length: 13; j_call: TRBJ1-1; clone_size: NA; cdr3_nt: TGCGCCAGCACGGCAGGACAGAACACTGAAGCTTTCTTT; cdr3_aa: CASTAGQNTEAFF
d_call: NA; v_call: TRBV30; cdr3_length: 12; j_call: TRBJ2-2; clone_size: NA; cdr3_nt: TGTGCCTGGACTTCAGTCGCAGGGGAGCTGTTTTTT; cdr3_aa: CAWTSVAGELFF
d_call: TRBD2; v_call: TRBV27; cdr3_length: 15; j_call: TRBJ2-7; clone_size: NA; cdr3_nt: TGTGCCAGCAGTTCGACTAGCGGCGACTCCTACGAGCAGTACTTC; cdr3_aa: CASSSTSGDSYEQYF
d_call: TRBD1; v_call: TRBV5-1; cdr3_length: 13; j_call: TRBJ1-1; clone_size: once; cdr3_nt: TGCGCCAGCCAGACAGGGTCGGACACTGAAGCTTTCTTT; cdr3_aa: CASQTGSDTEAFF
d_call: NA; v_call: TRBV4-3; cdr3_length: 14; j_call: TRBJ1-2; clone_size: few; cdr3_nt: TGCGCCAGCAGCCCCCAATCTCCGGGACACGGCTACACCTTC; cdr3_aa: CASSPQSPGHGYTF
d_call: NA; v_call: TRBV7-8; cdr3_length: 15; j_call: TRBJ2-2; clone_size: NA; cdr3_nt: TGTGCCAGCAGCTTACTGTTACAGAACACCGGGGAGCTGTTTTTT; cdr3_aa: CASSLLLQNTGELFF
d_call: NA; v_call: TRBV15; cdr3_length: 15; j_call: TRBJ1-2; clone_size: once; cdr3_nt: TGTGCCACCAGCAGAGATCTTGGGGCTGGCTATGGCTACACCTTC; cdr3_aa: CATSRDLGAGYGYTF
d_call: NA; v_call: TRBV7-3; cdr3_length: 14; j_call: TRBJ2-2; clone_size: NA; cdr3_nt: TGTGCCAGCAGCTTAAATCTTAACACCGGGGAGCTGTTTTTT; cdr3_aa: CASSLNLNTGELFF
d_call: NA; v_call: TRBV27; cdr3_length: 15; j_call: TRBJ2-7; clone_size: NA; cdr3_nt: TGTGCCAGCAGGTCGTCTTTTGGGTTGGGCAACGAGCAGTACTTC; cdr3_aa: CASRSSFGLGNEQYF
d_call: TRBD1; v_call: TRBV13; cdr3_length: 16; j_call: TRBJ2-7; clone_size: NA; cdr3_nt: TGTGCCGAGCAGTCCTCCAACAGGGGGTACCCGTTGAAGCAGTACTTC; cdr3_aa: CAEQSSNRGYPLKQYF
d_call: NA; v_call: TRBV6-5; cdr3_length: 16; j_call: TRBJ1-1; clone_size: once; cdr3_nt: TGTGCCAGCAGTTACCTTACACCCCCTCGGAACACTGAAGCTTTCTTT; cdr3_aa: CASSYLTPPRNTEAFF
d_call: NA; v_call: TRBV11-2; cdr3_length: 19; j_call: TRBJ2-5; clone_size: NA; cdr3_nt: TGTGCCAGCAGCCGTCGGGGATTCGGGAACGGGGGGCTCCAAGAGACCCAGTACTTC; cdr3_aa: CASSRRGFGNGGLQETQYF
d_call: TRBD1; v_call: TRBV18; cdr3_length: 16; j_call: TRBJ1-5; clone_size: NA; cdr3_nt: TGTGCCAGCTCAACCAGTGAGACAGGGGGCCGTCAGCCCCAGCATTTT; cdr3_aa: CASSTSETGGRQPQHF
d_call: NA; v_call: TRBV4-1; cdr3_length: 19; j_call: TRBJ2-3; clone_size: NA; cdr3_nt: TGCGCCAGCAGCTATCGACCGTCTTCGGTGGGGGGGCCCGCAGATACGCAGTATTTT; cdr3_aa: CASSYRPSSVGGPADTQYF
d_call: NA; v_call: TRBV6-1; cdr3_length: 13; j_call: TRBJ2-7; clone_size: NA; cdr3_nt: TGTGCCAGCAGTGACAGGGTGTCCTACGAGCAGTACTTC; cdr3_aa: CASSDRVSYEQYF
d_call: NA; v_call: TRBV10-3; cdr3_length: 15; j_call: TRBJ2-3; clone_size: once; cdr3_nt: TGTGCCATCAGTGTCAGGCAGGGAAGCACAGATACGCAGTATTTT; cdr3_aa: CAISVRQGSTDTQYF
d_call: TRBD2; v_call: TRBV27; cdr3_length: 17; j_call: TRBJ2-7; clone_size: NA; cdr3_nt: TGTGCCAGCAGTTTAAAGCCAGGTCAAGCGGGAGGCTACGAGCAGTACTTC; cdr3_aa: CASSLKPGQAGGYEQYF
d_call: NA; v_call: TRBV29-1; cdr3_length: 14; j_call: TRBJ1-1; clone_size: NA; cdr3_nt: TGCAGCGTTGAAGTCCAGGGCCGACACACTGAAGCTTTCTTT; cdr3_aa: CSVEVQGRHTEAFF
d_call: NA; v_call: TRBV4-1; cdr3_length: 13; j_call: TRBJ1-1; clone_size: once; cdr3_nt: TGCGCCAGCAGCCAAGATCGGAGGGGTGAAGCTTTCTTT; cdr3_aa: CASSQDRRGEAFF
d_call: NA; v_call: TRBV27; cdr3_length: 15; j_call: TRBJ1-1; clone_size: few; cdr3_nt: TGTGCCAGCAGTTTCCGGCGGGGGAGTGGAACTGAAGCTTTCTTT; cdr3_aa: CASSFRRGSGTEAFF